This T cell receptor beta chain originates from a study of control samples from healthy donors and cancer patients. The CDR3 covers 17 residues. CDR1 and CDR2 (germline): KGHDR, SFDVKD. Trimming removed 5 bases from V and 0 bases from J; junction bases left unmatched: 1. Here immunoSEQ multiplex PCR was the method, and the copy in TCRdb shows in-frame clones only, minus some. The table lists some 100,000 clones, around 89% of them singletons. The sequencing input was blood. The genes are TRBV24-1 and TRBJ2-2; 14 nucleotides match TRBD2. The TCR comes from a woman between 50 and 59 years old in good health. In nucleotides, the CDR3 is TGTGCCACCAGTGGGACTAGCGGGAGGCCGAACACCGGGGAGCTGTTTTTT. Amino acid sequence: CATSGTSGRPNTGELFF.